The rows below give T cell receptor beta chains drawn from one sample of a study of glioma-infiltrating T cells. Via MiXCR, TCRdb re-called the multiplex PCR reads, giving one row per CDR3 protein. The table records fewer than 500,000 distinct CDR3 sequences, 41% of them present only once. The sequencing sample was made of glioma tissue, nonneoplastic brain tissue, or PBMCs (not recorded which). These receptors originate from a human donor with low-grade glioma or glioblastoma, undergoing nonglioma brain surgery, or in good health (not recorded which). Each CDR3 is given without its conserved first and last residue. Each record gives: J gene, V gene, CDR3 protein.

>TRBJ1-2|TRBV7-2
ASIKDWQGHGYT
>TRBJ1-1|TRBV11-3
ASSPRGGYTEAF
>TRBJ2-3|TRBV20-1
SAAEQGLTDTQY
>TRBJ2-1|TRBV6-1
ASRPKGYNEQF
>TRBJ2-5|TRBV7-2
ASSLGIDRAGETQY
>TRBJ1-1|TRBV20-1
SARVRDRNTEAF
>TRBJ1-1|TRBV6-2/TRBV6-3
ASSRTGGTEAF
>TRBJ2-3|TRBV7-2
ASSLVAGARYTQY
>TRBJ2-7|TRBV20-1
SAREGRTSASYEQY
>TRBJ2-2|TRBV25-1
ASRPNGTPGGELF